A selection of T cell receptor beta chains follows, all from one sample in a study of blood T cell repertoires in COVID-19. The table came from immunoSEQ multiplex PCR; TCRdb's copy has only in-frame clones and leaves some out. The profile shows about 180,000 clones, 85% to 90% of them singletons. Material for sequencing was PBMCs or T cells enriched from blood (not recorded which). These receptors all come from a man aged 40-49 years who had recovered from COVID-19. CDR3s include the opening cysteine and the closing phenylalanine or tryptophan. Fields, in order: clone size, CDR3 length, V gene, D gene, J gene, CDR3 DNA, CDR3 protein. A D gene is named only where the DNA matches it firmly. Size is omitted from some rows. Given values are once, few, many or a class for expanded clones.

>-|14|TRBV5-4|-|TRBJ1-6
TGTGCCAGCAGGCGTCAGGGATGGAATTCACCCCTCCACTTT
CASRRQGWNSPLHF
>-|13|TRBV18|-|TRBJ2-7
TGTGCCAGCTCCCCCTCCGGCGCCAGGGCGCAGTACTTC
CASSPSGARAQYF
>-|15|TRBV3-1/TRBV3-2|-|TRBJ1-3
TGTGCCAGCAGCCAATGGATCTGGGGCGGGGGAACCATATATTTT
CASSQWIWGGGTIYF
>-|13|TRBV19|-|TRBJ1-2
TGTGCCAGTAGTATTGGCAGGTCCTATGGCTACACCTTC
CASSIGRSYGYTF
>-|16|TRBV6-6|-|TRBJ1-1
TGTGCCAGCAGTTACTCCTCCCCGGGACAGAACACTGAAGCTTTCTTT
CASSYSSPGQNTEAFF
>-|16|TRBV6-1|TRBD1|TRBJ1-5
TGTGCCAGCAGTGAGTGGGGAAGGGGGCGAAATCAGCCCCAGCATTTT
CASSEWGRGRNQPQHF
>-|13|TRBV7-9|TRBD1|TRBJ1-4
TGTGCCAGCAGCCAGGGGGCGCGTGAAAAACTGTTTTTT
CASSQGAREKLFF
>few|16|TRBV27|TRBD1|TRBJ2-2
TGTGCCAGCAGCTACCCATCCGGACAGGCCAGCGGGGAGCTGTTTTTT
CASSYPSGQASGELFF
>-|15|TRBV4-1|TRBD1|TRBJ2-7
TGCGCCAGCAGCCAGGGGACAGGGGTATCCTACGAGCAGTACTTC
CASSQGTGVSYEQYF
>few|19|TRBV7-6|TRBD2|TRBJ2-3
TGTGCCAGCAGCCCAACTAGCGGGGGGGCTGTAGCTAGGTCGTGGACGCAGTATTTT
CASSPTSGGAVARSWTQYF
>few|14|TRBV28|TRBD2|TRBJ2-5
TGTGCCAGCAGTCGGACTAGCGGAGAAGAGACCCAGTACTTC
CASSRTSGEETQYF
>-|13|TRBV11-3|-|TRBJ1-5
TGTGCCAGCCCCGAAGAGAATGATCAGCCCCAGCATTTT
CASPEENDQPQHF
>-|15|TRBV24-1|TRBD1|TRBJ1-2
TGTGCCACCAGTGATACCGGGACAGCCAACTATGGCTACACCTTC
CATSDTGTANYGYTF
>-|16|TRBV9|-|TRBJ1-1
TGTGCCAGCAGCGTAGGGACAGATTTAATGAACACTGAAGCTTTCTTT
CASSVGTDLMNTEAFF
>-|14|TRBV5-4|-|TRBJ2-5
TGTGCCAGCAGTGAAGAGGGACTCAGGGAGACCCAGTACTTC
CASSEEGLRETQYF
>-|13|TRBV30|-|TRBJ2-7
TGTGCCTGGAGTCCTGGTCGGTCCTACGAGCAGTACTTC
CAWSPGRSYEQYF
>-|12|TRBV6-5|TRBD1|TRBJ1-2
TGTGCCAGCAGCCCGACAGGGGCTGGCTACACCTTC
CASSPTGAGYTF
>once|12|TRBV29-1|-|TRBJ1-2
TGCAGCGTTCCCGACAGACTCTATGGCTACACCTTC
CSVPDRLYGYTF
>-|14|TRBV7-6|-|TRBJ2-6
TGTGCCAGCAGCGCGAACTCTGGGGCCAACGTCCTGACTTTC
CASSANSGANVLTF
>-|13|TRBV2|-|TRBJ1-2
TGTGCCAGCAGTGTAAGGCGGGTCGAGGGCTACACCTTC
CASSVRRVEGYTF
>-|11|TRBV6-1|-|TRBJ1-6
TGTGCCAGCAGTGAGGGCGACGCATCCCTCTTT
CASSEGDASLF
>-|16|TRBV19|-|TRBJ1-1
TGTGCCAGTAGGAGGGACTCGAGCGGACTAAACACTGAAGCTTTCTTT
CASRRDSSGLNTEAFF
>-|14|TRBV11-3|TRBD2|TRBJ2-7
TGTGCCAGCAGCATACTAGCGGGAGCCTACGAGCAGTACTTC
CASSILAGAYEQYF
>-|14|TRBV14|TRBD2|TRBJ2-1
TGTGCCAGCAGCCAGCTAGCGGAATACAATGAGCAGTTCTTC
CASSQLAEYNEQFF
>-|12|TRBV7-2|-|TRBJ1-3
TGTGCCAGCAGCCGAAGCGGGGACACCATATATTTT
CASSRSGDTIYF
>-|16|TRBV7-2|TRBD1|TRBJ1-1
TGTGCCAGCAGCTTACATTACAGGGGGCGCGACCCGAAAGCTTTCTTT
CASSLHYRGRDPKAFF
>-|16|TRBV6-4|TRBD2|TRBJ2-1
TGTGCCAGCAGTGTGACTAGCGGGGGGGCTAACAATGAGCAGTTCTTC
CASSVTSGGANNEQFF
>few|15|TRBV5-6|TRBD1|TRBJ2-4
TGTGCCAGCAGTAGCCGGACAGGGGGCATGGACATTCAGTACTTC
CASSSRTGGMDIQYF
>-|14|TRBV10-3|TRBD1|TRBJ2-2
TGTGCCATCAGCGGGACAGGGAACACCGGGGAGCTGTTTTTT
CAISGTGNTGELFF
>-|17|TRBV21-1|-|TRBJ2-5
TGTGCCAGCAGCAAATGTAGGGGGCTGGAGTTTTTCGAGACCCAGTACTTC
CASSKCRGLEFFETQYF
>-|15|TRBV27|-|TRBJ2-7
TGTGCCAGCAGTTTAGGAGGTTGGGCCTCCTACGAGCAGTACTTC
CASSLGGWASYEQYF
>-|13|TRBV12-3/TRBV12-4|TRBD1|TRBJ2-7
TGTGCCAGCACCGGACAGGGCAACTACGAGCAGTACTTC
CASTGQGNYEQYF
>-|13|TRBV11-3|-|TRBJ1-5
TGTGCCAGCAGCTCCTCAGGGGATCAGCCCCAGCATTTT
CASSSSGDQPQHF
>-|15|TRBV5-1|-|TRBJ1-5
TGCGCCAGCAGCTTGGACCCGGTAGGGGATCAGCCCCAGCATTTT
CASSLDPVGDQPQHF
>-|15|TRBV5-1|-|TRBJ2-5
TGCGCCAGCAGCCCGGCCCGGGGTAGTAGTGAGACCCAGTACTTC
CASSPARGSSETQYF
>-|14|TRBV5-1|TRBD2|TRBJ2-7
TGCGCCAGCAGCTTGGGGGGGACTAGCGACGTGCAGTACTTC
CASSLGGTSDVQYF
>-|16|TRBV7-3|TRBD1|TRBJ2-7
TGTGCCAGCAGCTTAATCCCCGGGACAGGGGGCGACGAGCAGTACTTC
CASSLIPGTGGDEQYF
>-|14|TRBV5-1|TRBD1|TRBJ2-3
TGCGCCAGCAGCTTTAAGACAGGGGCAGATACGCAGTATTTT
CASSFKTGADTQYF
>-|15|TRBV27|TRBD2|TRBJ2-3
TGTGCCAGCAGCTTTAGCGGGGGCCGCACAGATACGCAGTATTTT
CASSFSGGRTDTQYF
>-|13|TRBV6-5|TRBD2|TRBJ2-7
TGTGCCAGCAGTAAGCGGGAGGGGGGCGAGCAGTACTTC
CASSKREGGEQYF